This paragraph reports one T cell receptor (beta chain). The sample is drawn from a study of blood T cell repertoires in COVID-19. About the research overall: Some COVID-19 samples were acute and others convalescent; all came from the United States, Italy and Spain. T cells, B-cell-depleted T cells, or PBMCs provided the cDNA or gDNA that served as material.

Per the study methods: Nucleated cell counts were estimated from reference gene primer amplification. TCRdb keeps only in-frame clones here, not all; method: immunoSEQ multiplex PCR. V and J calls and clone size follow that table, whereas D and trimming were derived from the DNA. The data show some 93,000 clones, with approximately 89% seen just once and approximately 10% held by the top ten. V was shortened by 4 bases and J by 6 bases, with 14 bases between the two germline ends. Germline CDR1 and CDR2: ENHRY and SYGVKD. This CDR3 region has 14 residues. The chain recombines TRBV10-3 with TRBJ2-3; tentative D call: TRBD1 (6 bases). Sequences were obtained from peripheral blood. The receptor's source is a man in his fifties with acute or convalescent COVID-19. The CDR3 region has the DNA TGTGCCATCAGTGCTGGCAGGGGCAGCGATACGCAGTATTTT. Translating it yields CAISAGRGSDTQYF.